The 28 T cell receptor beta chains presented below share a single source sample, sequenced in a study of vaccination and CD4 T cells after COVID-19 (dated by TCRdb to 2022 to 2024). Libraries were constructed by PCR. Data came from an Illumina iSeq 100. DNA from cultured CD4+ T cells underwent TCR sequencing with the Oncomine TCR Beta short-read assay at the Johns Hopkins FTIC core. In-frame beta chains were kept once TCRdb had trimmed the public reads at Q25 with fastp and called clones with MiXCR. Rows with a matching CDR3 protein are joined into one entry that keeps the most common DNA and genes. The sample table contains around 20,000 distinct CDR3 sequences; only one count was recorded for about 27% of them. Together, the top ten hold 9.5% to 13% of the sample. For these receptors, no antigen is known. The intended sense of this specimen's treatment or condition label: roughly 10-day PBMC culture with coronavirus spike peptide pools or control peptides (ViraFEST assay).

The sample consisted of cultured CD4+ T cells from blood. The origin of the receptors is a human donor with COVID-19.

The chain is built from TRBV12-3 or TRBV12-4 and TRBJ1-5; D remains unclear. V gave up 3 bases and J gave up 11 bases, with 17 bases separating them. The CDR3 runs to 14 residues. In nucleotides, the CDR3 is TGTGCCAGCAGTTTGAGTGGCGCAAGAGTAGCCCAGCATTTT. Protein sequence: CASSLSGARVAQHF.

The table lists this clonotype with a few counts. This chain joins TRBV18 and TRBJ1-6; the D gene is possibly TRBD1 (6 bases). V lost 0 bases and J lost 11, with 14 bases in between. The CDR3 runs to 15 residues. Germline CDR1 KGHSH, CDR2 LQKENI. The CDR3 reads CASSPPPDRLAPLHF. CDR3 nucleotide sequence: TGTGCCAGCTCACCACCCCCGGACAGACTTGCACCCCTCCACTTT.

CDR3 loop: CASGNTRGPSTDTQYF. CDR3 coding DNA: TGTGCTAGTGGCAATACGCGGGGGCCAAGCACAGATACGCAGTATTTT. This sequence joins TRBV12-5 and TRBJ2-3, with D perhaps matching TRBD2 (7 bases). The CDR3 is made up of 16 amino acids. V lost 6 bases and J 0 bases, leaving 16 bases between the germline ends. Germline CDR1 reads LGHNT; CDR2 reads FRNRAP.

This chain links TRBV4-3 with TRBJ1-5; D unclear. The V end was cut by 0 bases, the J end by 6 bases, with 6 bases between. Germline CDR1 is LGHNA and CDR2 is YSLEER. CDR3 length equals 13 residues. CDR3 loop: CASSQDRIQPQHF. CDR3 sequence (DNA): TGCGCCAGCAGCCAAGATAGGATTCAGCCCCAGCATTTT.

This clonotype showed up just a few times. The V and J genes are TRBV10-3 and TRBJ1-2; D may be TRBD1 (5 bases). Trimming removed 0 bases at V and 1 base at J, with 15 bases between. In germline, CDR1 is ENHRY, CDR2 SYGVKD. The CDR3 totals 17 residues. CDR3 nucleotides: TGTGCCATCAGTGAGTCCCGTCCGGGGGGTGGTAACTATGGCTACACCTTC. Encoded protein: CAISESRPGGGNYGYTF.

V and J are TRBV6-5 and TRBJ1-2; maybe TRBD1 (5 bases). V gave up 0 bases and J gave up 6 bases, with 17 bases separating them. The CDR3 runs to 16 residues. Germline V lookup: CDR1 MNHEY, CDR2 SVGAGI. This CDR3 is CASSYSSAGRGDGYTF. CDR3 in DNA: TGTGCCAGCAGTTACTCGAGCGCGGGGAGGGGAGATGGCTACACCTTC.

This clonotype occurred once. This chain connects TRBV29-1 to TRBJ1-2, with a possible D match to TRBD1 (5 bases). Between the trimmed V and J ends, which lost 7 bases and 4 bases, there was a span of 19 bases. This CDR3 contains 14 residues. CDR1 is SQVTM and CDR2 is ANQGSEA in the germline V gene. CDR3 coding DNA: TGCAGCGCCGGGCGGGGAGACAGCCGCTATGGCTACACCTTC. This sequence encodes CSAGRGDSRYGYTF.

The chain links TRBV3-1 to TRBJ2-7; D might be TRBD1 or TRBD2, each matching 7 bases. The CDR3 totals 13 residues. V gave up 4 bases and J gave up 5 bases, with 12 bases separating them. Germline CDR1 LGHDT, CDR2 YNNKEL (reference sequence). CDR3 region: CASSRRGRDEQYF. In nucleotides, the CDR3 is TGTGCCAGCAGCCGCAGGGGGAGGGACGAGCAGTACTTC.

This clonotype has a handful of counts. The chain has TRBV7-8 and TRBJ2-2; D not resolved. CDR1 is SGHVS, CDR2 FQNEAQ, per germline. V lost 4 bases and J lost 1, with 10 bases in between. This CDR3 region has 15 residues. The CDR3 here is CASSSRAVNTGELFF. The DNA of the CDR3 is TGTGCCAGCAGCTCCCGGGCCGTGAACACCGGGGAGCTGTTTTTT.

This chain links TRBV5-4 with TRBJ1-3; 7 nucleotides agree with TRBD1. CDR3 length: 16 amino acids. V gave up 5 bases and J gave up 0 bases; unmatched junction bases: 8. Looked up from germline, CDR1 is SGHNT and CDR2 is YYREEE (reference sequence). The CDR3 region has the DNA TGTGCCAGCAGAGACCGGGACAGCCGCTCTGGAAACACCATATATTTT. It translates to CASRDRDSRSGNTIYF.

This chain links TRBV24-1 with TRBJ2-6; D is tentatively TRBD1 or TRBD2 (6 bases each). Trimming shortened V by 5 bases and J by 4 bases, and 11 bases separated the two germline ends. Germline CDR1 KGHDR, CDR2 SFDVKD. CDR3 size: 15 residues. CDR3 in amino acids: CATSGGAAGANVLTF. The DNA for the CDR3 is TGTGCCACCAGTGGGGGGGCGGCCGGGGCCAACGTCCTGACTTTC.

The chain couples TRBV11-2 to TRBJ2-1, with D possibly TRBD2 on 6 matching bases. Germline V lookup: CDR1 SGHAT, CDR2 FQNNGV. There are 17 residues in the CDR3. The ends were cut back, 5 bases at V and 5 bases at J, with 22 bases in the middle. The CDR3 reads CASSQTSGKRGDNEQFF. The CDR3 DNA follows: TGTGCCAGCAGCCAGACTAGTGGGAAAAGGGGCGACAATGAGCAGTTCTTC.

This sequence joins TRBV18 and TRBJ2-1, with D possibly TRBD2 on 5 matching bases. This CDR3 region has 12 residues. V lost 3 bases and J 15 bases, leaving 15 bases between the germline ends. The germline gives CDR1 KGHSH, CDR2 LQKENI. This chain's CDR3 is CASSPLGVELFF. The CDR3 bases are TGTGCCAGCTCACCTTTGGGAGTAGAGTTGTTCTTC.

Only a few counts were recorded for this clonotype. The V gene is TRBV5-6, the J gene TRBJ2-7, with D possibly being TRBD1 (5 bases). CDR1 is SGHDT and CDR2 is YYEEEE in the germline V gene. Trimming removed 3 bases from V and 2 bases from J, with 6 bases in between. The CDR3 is made up of 12 amino acids. The CDR3 coding sequence is TGTGCCAGCAGCTCGACAGCCTACGAGCAGTACTTC. Protein: CASSSTAYEQYF.

This clonotype turned up a few times. The chain uses TRBV11-2 and TRBJ2-7, with 12 positions matching TRBD2. This CDR3 comprises 15 residues. The V gene end was trimmed by 2 bases and the J gene end by 6 bases; junction bases not matched to a gene: 5. Per the germline V gene, CDR1 is SGHAT and CDR2 is FQNNGV. CDR3: CASSLTLAGGGEQYF. DNA of the CDR3: TGTGCCAGCAGCTTAACACTAGCGGGGGGAGGCGAGCAGTACTTC.

The chain links TRBV11-2 to TRBJ1-1; D may be TRBD1 (6 bases). The CDR3 is 14 residues long. Per the germline V gene, CDR1 is SGHAT and CDR2 is FQNNGV. V was cut by 1 base and J by 6 bases, with 12 bases left in between. CDR3 sequence reads: CASSLGPRTAEAFF. CDR3 sequence (DNA): TGTGCCAGCAGCTTAGGCCCGAGGACAGCTGAAGCTTTCTTT.

The rearrangement joins TRBV20-1 to TRBJ2-7; tentative D call: TRBD1 (6 bases). The CDR3 runs 14 residues. Per germline, CDR1 DFQATT and CDR2 SNEGSKA (reference sequence). With 1 base removed from V and 2 bases from J, the gap between germline ends came to 12 bases. CDR3 sequence: CSARAHAGAYEQYF. The CDR3 coding sequence is TGCAGTGCTAGAGCCCACGCAGGGGCCTACGAGCAGTACTTC.

The chain is built from TRBV6-1 and TRBJ2-1; 8 bases match TRBD2. This CDR3 contains 15 residues. Trimming took 5 bases from V and 4 from J; bases not matched to a gene: 7. Germline loops: CDR1 MNHNS, CDR2 SASEGT. This chain's CDR3 is CASSPRAGAYNEQFF. The DNA of the CDR3 is TGTGCCAGCAGTCCCCGAGCGGGGGCTTACAATGAGCAGTTCTTC.

This sequence joins TRBV6-1 and TRBJ1-3; TRBD1 might be the D (5 bases). The germline gives CDR1 MNHNS, CDR2 SASEGT. This CDR3 is 15 amino acids long. V was cut by 4 bases and J by 6 bases, with 16 bases left in between. The CDR3 nucleotides are TGTGCCAGCAGTGTGGCCCAGGGTACTGCAAACACCATATATTTT. Residues: CASSVAQGTANTIYF.

The V and J genes are TRBV11-3 and TRBJ2-1; 9 nucleotides line up with TRBD2. Looked up from germline, CDR1 is SGHNT and CDR2 is YENEEA. The CDR3 spans 15 residues. The V gene end was trimmed by 5 bases and the J gene end by 4 bases; junction bases not matched to a gene: 6. CDR3 amino acids: CASSLLAGYYNEQFF. The CDR3 nucleotides are TGTGCCAGCAGCCTACTAGCGGGCTATTACAATGAGCAGTTCTTC. The complete variable domain, with remaining parts taken from reference TRBV11-3 and TRBJ2-1, reads EAGVVQSPRYKIIEKKQPVAFWCNPISGHNTLYWYLQNLGQGPELLIRYENEEAVDDSQLPKDRFSAERLKGVDSTLKIQPAELGDSAVYLCASSLLAGYYNEQFFGPGTRLTVL.

This clonotype was observed a few times. The chain couples TRBV20-1 to TRBJ1-3, with 9 bases fitting TRBD1. With V trimmed by 3 bases and J by 2 bases, 11 bases remained unmatched. This CDR3 is 17 amino acids long. The V gene's germline CDR1 is DFQATT and CDR2 SNEGSKA (reference sequence). CDR3 nucleotide sequence: TGCAGTGCTAGCGACGAGGCCGGGACAGGGACTGGAAACACCATATATTTT. Encoded protein: CSASDEAGTGTGNTIYF.

This clonotype is labeled medium-sized. V is TRBV6-2 or TRBV6-3 and J is TRBJ1-1; weak D call: TRBD1 (6 bases). This CDR3 region has 14 residues. Trimming took 6 bases from V and 1 from J, leaving 12 bases between them. The germline V gene has CDR1 MNHEY and CDR2 SVGEGT. CDR3 sequence: CASSYRARNTEAFF. The CDR3 DNA reads TGTGCCAGCAGCTACAGGGCAAGGAACACTGAAGCTTTCTTT.

This clonotype was seen more than once but under ten times. The chain employs TRBV6-1 and TRBJ2-7; the D gene is possibly TRBD1 (6 bases). V was shortened by 4 bases and J by 6 bases, with 19 bases between the two germline ends. Germline CDR1 reads MNHNS; CDR2 reads SASEGT. The CDR3 has 15 residues. The CDR3 loop reads CASSVSQGFEGEQYF. CDR3 bases: TGTGCCAGCAGTGTATCACAGGGTTTCGAAGGCGAGCAGTACTTC.

By share, this clonotype counts as medium-sized. At one of its ends the junction is not consistent with the germline gene, which may arise from a read error. The chain carries TRBV7-7 and TRBJ1-3; TRBD1 aligns across 8 bases. In germline, CDR1 is SSHAT, CDR2 FNYEAQ (reference sequence). The CDR3 runs to 14 residues. The CDR3 spells CASSPGTGGNTIYF. DNA for the CDR3: TGTGCTAGCAGCCCAGGGACAGGTGGAAACACCATATATTTT.

The chain joins TRBV12-5 to TRBJ1-5; D gene ambiguous. CDR1 LGHNT and CDR2 FRNRAP come from the germline V gene. Trimming shortened V by 7 bases and J by 0 bases, and 16 bases separated the two germline ends. This CDR3 has 16 residues. CDR3 nucleotides: TGTGCTAGTGTTCCAAGGAGTTCCTATAGCAATCAGCCCCAGCATTTT. It translates to CASVPRSSYSNQPQHF.

This clonotype was found a few times. CDR3 sequence (DNA): TGTGCCAGCAGTTACGCGCATCTAGCGGACGGCACAGATACGCAGTATTTT. Residues: CASSYAHLADGTDTQYF. V is TRBV6-5 and J is TRBJ2-3, with TRBD2 matching 7 bases. The CDR3 loop spans 17 amino acids. Germline CDR1 reads MNHEY; CDR2 reads SVGAGI. V gave up 2 bases and J gave up 1 base; unmatched junction bases: 9.

This clonotype has more than one count but fewer than ten. The rearrangement uses TRBV7-3 and TRBJ1-1, with D hard to call. V was trimmed by 5 bases and J by 0 bases, leaving 7 bases between them. CDR1 and CDR2 (germline): SGHTA, FQGTGA. The CDR3 is made up of 13 amino acids. The chain's CDR3 is CASSRTMNTEAFF. CDR3 sequence (DNA): TGTGCCAGCAGCCGAACCATGAACACTGAAGCTTTCTTT. The whole variable domain, remainder taken from reference TRBV7-3 and TRBJ1-1, is GAGVSQTPSNKVTEKGKYVELRCDPISGHTALYWYRQSLGQGPEFLIYFQGTGAADDSGLPNDRFFAVRPEGSVSTLKIQRTERGDSAVYLCASSRTMNTEAFFGQGTRLTVV.

The V call is TRBV5-1, the J call TRBJ2-2; D may be TRBD1 or TRBD2 (7 bases each). Germline CDR1 is SGHRS and CDR2 is YFSETQ. The CDR3 contains 15 residues. V dropped 4 bases and J dropped 7 bases, with 17 bases sitting between them. The CDR3 DNA is TGCGCCAGCAGCGGAAGACAGGGAGGGCACGGGGAGCTGTTTTTT. It is translated as CASSGRQGGHGELFF.